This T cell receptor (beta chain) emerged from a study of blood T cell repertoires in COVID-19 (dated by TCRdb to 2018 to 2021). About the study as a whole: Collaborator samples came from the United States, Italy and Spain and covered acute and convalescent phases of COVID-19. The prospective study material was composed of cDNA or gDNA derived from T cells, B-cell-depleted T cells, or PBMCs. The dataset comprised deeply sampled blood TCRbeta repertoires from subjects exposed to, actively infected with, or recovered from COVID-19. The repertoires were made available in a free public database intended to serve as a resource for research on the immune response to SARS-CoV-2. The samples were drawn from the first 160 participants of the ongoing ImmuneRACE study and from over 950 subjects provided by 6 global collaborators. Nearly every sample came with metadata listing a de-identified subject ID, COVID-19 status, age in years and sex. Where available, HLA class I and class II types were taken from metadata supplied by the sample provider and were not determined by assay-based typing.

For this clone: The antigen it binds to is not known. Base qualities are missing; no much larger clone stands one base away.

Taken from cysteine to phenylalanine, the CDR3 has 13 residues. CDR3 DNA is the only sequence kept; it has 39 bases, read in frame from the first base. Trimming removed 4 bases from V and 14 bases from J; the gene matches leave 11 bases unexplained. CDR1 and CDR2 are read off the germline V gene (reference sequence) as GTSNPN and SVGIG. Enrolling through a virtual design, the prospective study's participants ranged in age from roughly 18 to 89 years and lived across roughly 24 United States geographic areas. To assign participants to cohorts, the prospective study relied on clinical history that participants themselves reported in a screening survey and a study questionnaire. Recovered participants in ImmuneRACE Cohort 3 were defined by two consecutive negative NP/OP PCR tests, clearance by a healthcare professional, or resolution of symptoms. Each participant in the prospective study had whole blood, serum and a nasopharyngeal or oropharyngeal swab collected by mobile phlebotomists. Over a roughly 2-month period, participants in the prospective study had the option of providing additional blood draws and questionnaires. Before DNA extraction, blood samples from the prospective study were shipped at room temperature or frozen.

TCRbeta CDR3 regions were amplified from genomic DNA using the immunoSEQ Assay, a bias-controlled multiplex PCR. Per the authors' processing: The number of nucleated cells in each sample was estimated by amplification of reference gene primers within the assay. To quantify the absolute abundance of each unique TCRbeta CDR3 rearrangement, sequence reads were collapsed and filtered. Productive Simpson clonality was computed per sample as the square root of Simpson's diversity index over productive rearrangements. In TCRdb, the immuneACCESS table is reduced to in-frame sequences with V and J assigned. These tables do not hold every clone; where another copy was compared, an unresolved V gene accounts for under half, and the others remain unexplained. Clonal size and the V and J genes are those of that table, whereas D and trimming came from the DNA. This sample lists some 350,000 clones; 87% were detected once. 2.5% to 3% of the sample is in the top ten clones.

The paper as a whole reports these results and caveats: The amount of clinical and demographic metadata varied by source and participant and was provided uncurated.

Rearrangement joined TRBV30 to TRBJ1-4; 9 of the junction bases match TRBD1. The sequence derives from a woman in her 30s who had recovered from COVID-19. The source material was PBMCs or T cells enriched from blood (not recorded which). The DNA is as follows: TGTGCCTGGACGACAGGGGGAGGTATAAGTCTGTTTTTT. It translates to CAWTTGGGISLFF.